The 7 T cell receptor beta chains in this list originate from one sample, sequenced in a study of blood T cell repertoires in COVID-19. Measured with immunoSEQ multiplex PCR; TCRdb has only the in-frame clones, and not every one. The sample includes some 72,000 clones, approximately 89% of them seen just once. Sequenced material: peripheral blood. The receptor source for this set is a man aged 45-65 years with active or convalescent COVID-19.

The chain joins TRBV5-1 to TRBJ1-6; 8 bases map to TRBD1. With 0 bases clipped from V and 6 bases from J, the junction kept 2 bases outside the gene matches. CDR1 is SGHRS and CDR2 is YFSETQ in the germline V gene. The CDR3 covers 15 residues. DNA of the CDR3: TGCGCCAGCAGCTTGGTGGGACAGGCTAATTCACCCCTCCACTTT. This sequence encodes CASSLVGQANSPLHF.

This chain joins TRBV27 and TRBJ1-2; 11 bases are shared with TRBD1. Germline V gene data show CDR1 as MNHEY and CDR2 as SMNVEV (reference sequence). Trimming at V came to 1 base and at J to 1 base, leaving 2 bases not matched to a gene. This CDR3 is built from 16 residues. Written as DNA, the CDR3 is TGTGCCAGCAGTTTATTGGGACAGGGGGATAACTATGGCTACACCTTC. This sequence encodes CASSLLGQGDNYGYTF.

The CDR3 spells CASSQGDRGFF. The DNA for the CDR3 is TGTGCCAGCAGCCAAGGGGACAGGGGTTTCTTC. The V call is TRBV3-1 (or the pseudogene TRBV3-2), the J call TRBJ2-1; 10 nucleotides align to TRBD1. The CDR3 totals 11 residues. Germline CDR1 LGHDT, CDR2 YNNKEL (reference sequence). J gave up 16 bases and V 1 base, and 1 base lay outside the gene matches.

The chain links TRBV28 to TRBJ2-2, with 13 bases lining up with TRBD2. This CDR3 is built from 20 residues. From germline, CDR1 is MDHEN and CDR2 SYDVKM. With 3 bases clipped from V and 0 bases from J, the junction kept 10 bases outside the gene matches. CDR3 nucleotide sequence: TGTGCCAGCAGTTTGATTTCGTTACTAGCGGGGGGGCCGAACACCGGGGAGCTGTTTTTT. Protein product: CASSLISLLAGGPNTGELFF.

This clone was seen a single time. The chain links TRBV7-2 to TRBJ1-6; perhaps TRBD1 as D (6 bases). This CDR3 has 15 residues. V lost 1 base, J lost 6 bases, and 10 bases lay in between. CDR1 is SGHTA, CDR2 FQGNSA, per germline. The CDR3 spells CASSLGEGVNSPLHF. The CDR3 DNA reads as TGTGCCAGCAGCTTAGGGGAGGGGGTTAATTCACCCCTCCACTTT.

This clone has a single count. This chain joins TRBV5-5 and TRBJ2-1; TRBD1 is a possible D gene (6 bases). Germline V gene lookup returns CDR1 SGHKS and CDR2 YYEKEE (reference sequence). The germline V and J ends were trimmed by 2 bases and 0 bases, with 12 bases remaining between them. The CDR3 spans 16 residues. The CDR3 loop reads CASSFPTGSSYNEQFF. The CDR3 DNA sequence: TGTGCCAGCAGCTTCCCTACAGGGTCCTCCTACAATGAGCAGTTCTTC.

This chain joins TRBV4-1 and TRBJ1-4; D remains ambiguous. CDR3 length: 17 amino acids. CDR1 is MGHRA, CDR2 YSYEKL, per germline. V was trimmed by 5 bases and J by 0 bases, leaving 16 bases between them. The DNA of the CDR3 is TGCGCCAGCAGCGAGCTGAACTTAATTGCAACTAATGAAAAACTGTTTTTT. This encodes CASSELNLIATNEKLFF.